The 8 T cell receptor beta chains reported below all come from one sample, sequenced in a study of molecular identifiers for immune sequencing clone quantification (dated by TCRdb to the late 2010s). The library was produced with PCR. These reads were obtained on a NextSeq 500. TCRdb handled the public reads itself, with Q25 trimming in fastp and clone calling in MiXCR, and kept productive beta chains. Entries that share a CDR3 protein sequence are merged under the most common genes and DNA. Recorded for this sample are some 94,000 distinct CDR3 sequences; 25% of them occurred a single time. The ten largest make up 0.6% to 0.95% of the sample. What was sequenced was naive CD8+ T cells from blood, with Jurkat cell RNA spiked in. The cell subset or site label, as the study defines it: FACS-sorted CD8+CD4-CCR7+CD45RA+ naive T cells. The receptors were gathered from a human donor in good health. Some libraries in this study had Jurkat cell RNA spiked in.

This clonotype was counted ten times or more. The chain links TRBV7-6 to TRBJ2-3; a weak D match, TRBD2 (5 bases). The germline gives CDR1 SGHVS, CDR2 FNYEAQ. V lost 4 bases, J lost 3 bases, and 11 bases lay in between. The CDR3 totals 14 residues. CDR3 sequence (DNA): TGTGCCAGCAGCTCTCACGGGGTTACAGATACGCAGTATTTT. Amino acid sequence: CASSSHGVTDTQYF.

In its sample, this clonotype was seen many times. V is TRBV5-1 and J is TRBJ2-7; 13 bases align to TRBD2. The CDR3 sequence is 15 residues long. The germline V gene has CDR1 SGHRS and CDR2 YFSETQ. V shed 4 bases and J 10 bases; nucleotides not matched to a gene: 11. CDR3 residues: CASSPIRTSGGPQYF. In DNA form, the CDR3 reads TGCGCCAGCAGCCCTATAAGGACTAGCGGGGGACCCCAGTACTTC.

There are a few counts of this clonotype. V gene TRBV7-9 combines with J gene TRBJ2-3, with D possibly matching TRBD2 (6 bases). In germline, CDR1 is SEHNR, CDR2 FQNEAQ (reference sequence). The length of the CDR3 is 14 residues. The ends were cut back, 5 bases at V and 5 bases at J, with 14 bases in the middle. The CDR3 reads CASSKTSPEDTQYF. CDR3 DNA: TGTGCCAGCAGCAAGACTAGTCCAGAAGATACGCAGTATTTT.

The chain is built from TRBV5-3 and TRBJ1-3; D ambiguous. TRBV5-3 is annotated as an ORF whose role is uncertain. The CDR3 is 12 residues long. Trimming left V 8 bases short and J 9 bases short, with 15 bases between. The CDR3 spells CASSPIRGTIYF. The CDR3 region has the DNA TGTGCCAGCAGCCCGATCCGAGGCACCATATATTTT.

In this sample, this clonotype turned up many times. V and J are TRBV19 and TRBJ2-4, with TRBD1 matching over 7 bases. The germline gives CDR1 LNHDA, CDR2 SQIVND (reference sequence). This CDR3 has 18 residues. V gave up 9 bases and J gave up 0 bases; unmatched junction bases: 17. The CDR3 spells CARTTGTDEVLAKNIQYF. The CDR3 coding sequence is TGTGCCAGAACTACCGGGACAGATGAAGTCCTAGCCAAAAACATTCAGTACTTC.

The sample holds a few counts of this clonotype. The V and J genes are TRBV14 and TRBJ2-7, with 7 bases matching TRBD1. Trimming removed 3 bases from V and 7 bases from J; junction bases left unmatched: 15. The CDR3 runs to 16 residues. Germline V gene data show CDR1 as SGHDN and CDR2 as FVKESK. CDR3 in amino acids: CASSHLIRTGLGEQYF. The CDR3 DNA follows: TGTGCCAGCAGCCACCTCATCAGGACAGGCTTGGGGGAGCAGTACTTC.

In this sample, this clonotype turned up many times. V gene TRBV7-3 combines with J gene TRBJ2-7; maybe TRBD1 (5 bases). Germline V gives CDR1 SGHTA, CDR2 FQGTGA. The CDR3 spans 13 residues. The ends were cut back, 2 bases at V and 5 bases at J, with 10 bases in the middle. The CDR3 bases are TGTGCCAGCAGCTTATTTTTAGGGGACGAGCAGTACTTC. It specifies CASSLFLGDEQYF.

Notes on this clonotype: This could be a read error, since a much larger clone is one nucleotide away. The chain combines TRBV9 with TRBJ2-7; TRBD2 matches 8 bases. The germline V gene has CDR1 SGDLS and CDR2 YYNGEE. This CDR3 has 15 residues. The CDR3 is CARSVTGTSGYEQYF. CDR3 sequence (DNA): TGTGCCCGCAGCGTGACCGGGACTAGTGGCTACGAGCAGTACTTC.